A single sample gave rise to the 14 T cell receptor beta chains below, sequenced in a study of OX40 agonist ivuxolimab in advanced cancers. Sequencing was performed with immunoSEQ multiplex PCR; in TCRdb, only in-frame clones are kept and a portion is missing. The sample includes about 75,000 clones, about 85% of them seen just once. The specimen was CD4+ or CD8+ T cells sorted from blood, collected in a trial of the OX40 agonist ivuxolimab. The receptors derive from an adult with an advanced solid tumor such as melanoma, head and neck, liver or kidney cancer.

This rearrangement joins TRBV28 to TRBJ1-3; D perhaps matches TRBD1 (6 bases). The CDR3 runs to 15 residues. Trimming pared 6 bases from V and 0 bases from J, leaving 12 bases between. Per the germline V gene, CDR1 is MDHEN and CDR2 is SYDVKM. In nucleotides, the CDR3 is TGTGCCAGCAGCACGACAGGAGGCTCTGGAAACACCATATATTTT. It specifies CASSTTGGSGNTIYF.

CDR3 in amino acids: CASSIDRKDDRGHGYTF. CDR3 nucleotides: TGTGCCAGTAGTATAGATCGGAAGGACGACAGGGGGCATGGCTACACCTTC. This chain uses TRBV19 with TRBJ1-2; 10 nucleotides line up with TRBD1. The germline gives CDR1 LNHDA, CDR2 SQIVND (reference sequence). The ends lost 0 bases at V and 6 bases at J; junction bases unmatched: 10. The CDR3 runs 17 residues.

This clone was seen only once. This chain joins TRBV11-3 and TRBJ2-1, with 8 bases fitting TRBD1. The CDR3 sequence is 17 residues long. Germline V gene lookup returns CDR1 SGHNT and CDR2 YENEEA. The V and J ends lost 5 bases and 7 bases, in that order; junction bases with no gene match: 16. The DNA for the CDR3 is TGTGCCAGCAGCCCAGGACAGGGTCGGGCCAACAGGAATGAGCAGTTCTTC. This codes for CASSPGQGRANRNEQFF.

V and J are TRBV6-5 and TRBJ2-7; TRBD2 might be the D (6 bases). V lost 4 bases to trimming and J lost 2 bases, with 15 bases between them. The CDR3 loop spans 15 amino acids. CDR1 is MNHEY, CDR2 SVGAGI, per germline. The CDR3 is CASSSRSGLPYEQYF. The CDR3 DNA sequence: TGTGCCAGCAGTTCCAGGAGCGGGTTGCCCTACGAGCAGTACTTC.

The rearrangement links TRBV18 to TRBJ1-3; no definite D call. The CDR3 totals 15 residues. Germline V gives CDR1 KGHSH, CDR2 LQKENI. Trimming took 6 bases from V and 0 from J, leaving 12 bases between them. This chain's CDR3 is CASSQTAVSGNTIYF. CDR3 DNA: TGTGCCAGCTCTCAGACCGCCGTCTCTGGAAACACCATATATTTT.

The chain uses TRBV2 and TRBJ1-1; possibly TRBD1 for D (6 bases). Trimming took 6 bases from V and 2 from J, leaving 28 bases between them. Germline values: CDR1 SNHLY, CDR2 FYNNEI. The CDR3 runs 19 residues. The CDR3 sequence: CASRTPGEGVQRKNTEAFF. In DNA form, the CDR3 reads TGTGCCAGCAGAACCCCAGGGGAGGGTGTTCAAAGGAAAAACACTGAAGCTTTCTTT. The variable domain in full, with the rest retrieved from reference TRBV2 and TRBJ1-1, is EPEVTQTPSHQVTQMGQEVILRCVPISNHLYFYWYRQILGQKVEFLVSFYNNEISEKSEIFDDQFSVERPDGSNFTLKIRSTKLEDSAMYFCASRTPGEGVQRKNTEAFFGQGTRLTVV.

Only one count was recorded for this clone. The chain couples TRBV28 to TRBJ1-6; TRBD1 agrees at 8 bases. V shed 1 base and J 7 bases; nucleotides not matched to a gene: 6. The CDR3 totals 16 residues. CDR1 is MDHEN, CDR2 SYDVKM, per germline. This CDR3 reads CASSLLFGQGNSPLHF. CDR3 bases: TGTGCCAGCAGTTTATTGTTCGGACAGGGCAATTCACCCCTCCACTTT. Full variable domain (outside the CDR3, taken from reference TRBV28 and TRBJ1-6): DVKVTQSSRYLVKRTGEKVFLECVQDMDHENMFWYRQDPGLGLRLIYFSYDVKMKEKGDIPEGYSVSREKKERFSLILESASTNQTSMYLCASSLLFGQGNSPLHFGNGTRLTVT.

The genes are TRBV7-2 and TRBJ2-7; 10 positions agree with TRBD2. The CDR3 has 14 amino acids. J gave up 0 bases and V 7 bases, and 3 bases lay outside the gene matches. CDR1 and CDR2 (germline): SGHTA, FQGNSA. The CDR3 bases are TGTGCCAGCACGTCTAGCGGGAGCTCCTACGAGCAGTACTTC. It codes for CASTSSGSSYEQYF.

The chain recombines TRBV19 with TRBJ1-4, with a possible D match to TRBD1 (5 bases). The CDR3 consists of 16 residues. V was trimmed by 5 bases and J by 0 bases, leaving 13 bases between them. Germline V lookup: CDR1 LNHDA, CDR2 SQIVND (reference sequence). Here the CDR3 reads CASSPSGIATNEKLFF. The CDR3 DNA reads TGTGCCAGTAGTCCGTCAGGGATTGCAACTAATGAAAAACTGTTTTTT.

The chain joins TRBV2 to TRBJ1-5, with TRBD1 as a possible D gene (6 bases). V lost 7 bases, J lost 5 bases, and 12 bases lay in between. Germline V lookup: CDR1 SNHLY, CDR2 FYNNEI. This CDR3 has 13 residues. The CDR3 sequence is CASTEDRHQPQHF. CDR3 DNA sequence: TGTGCCAGCACCGAGGACAGACATCAGCCCCAGCATTTT. The whole variable domain, filled in from reference TRBV2 and TRBJ1-5, reads EPEVTQTPSHQVTQMGQEVILRCVPISNHLYFYWYRQILGQKVEFLVSFYNNEISEKSEIFDDQFSVERPDGSNFTLKIRSTKLEDSAMYFCASTEDRHQPQHFGDGTRLSIL.

The chain joins TRBV21-1 to TRBJ1-3. TRBV21-1 is annotated as a pseudogene. The CDR3 runs 16 residues. Written as DNA, the CDR3 is TGTGCCAGCAGCAAAGCGGAGGGAAAGGGTGGAAACACCATATATTTT. Translating gives CASSKAEGKGGNTIYF.

The genes are TRBV11-2 and TRBJ2-2; D possibly corresponds to TRBD2 (6 bases). CDR1 SGHAT and CDR2 FQNNGV come from the germline V gene. V lost 1 base to trimming and J lost 6 bases, with 12 bases between them. The CDR3 consists of 15 residues. CDR3 sequence reads: CASSLGLPGAGELFF. The DNA of the CDR3 is TGTGCCAGCAGCTTAGGACTCCCGGGAGCCGGGGAGCTGTTTTTT.

The chain carries TRBV23-1 and TRBJ1-6, with TRBD1 matching 9 bases. TRBV23-1 is labeled an ORF, and its function is uncertain. V lost 3 bases to trimming and J lost 9 bases; unmatched junction nucleotides: 6. CDR3 length: 15 amino acids. The CDR3 DNA follows: TGCGCCAGCAGTCAGAGGACAGGGGTAAGTTCACCCCTCCACTTT. Its translation: CASSQRTGVSSPLHF.

V gene TRBV11-2 combines with J gene TRBJ1-2, with TRBD1 identical over 7 bases. Germline lookup yields CDR1 SGHAT and CDR2 FQNNGV. There are 15 residues in the CDR3. V lost 0 bases, J lost 6 bases, and 7 bases stayed unmatched. CDR3 DNA sequence: TGTGCCAGCAGCTTAGAAAGGGGGCAGGAGGATGGCTACACCTTC. Encoded protein: CASSLERGQEDGYTF.